Below are 6 T cell receptor beta chains sequenced from a single sample in a study of OX40 agonist ivuxolimab in advanced cancers. Clones were sequenced by immunoSEQ multiplex PCR, and TCRdb holds only the in-frame ones, with some missing. This sample yields fewer than 85,000 clones, of which just under 90% are seen a single time; over 2.5% belongs to the top ten. Source: CD4+ or CD8+ T cells sorted from blood, taken in a trial of the OX40 agonist ivuxolimab. These receptors were obtained from an adult with an advanced solid tumor such as melanoma, head and neck, liver or kidney cancer.

The sample holds one count of this clone. The chain recombines TRBV6-5 with TRBJ1-1; possible D gene TRBD1, 5 bases. V lost 0 bases and J 5 bases, leaving 13 bases between the germline ends. Germline loops: CDR1 MNHEY, CDR2 SVGAGI. This CDR3 spans 15 amino acids. The CDR3 DNA is TGTGCCAGCAGTTACTCCGGGGTGGGGGGGACTGAAGCTTTCTTT. Its translation: CASSYSGVGGTEAFF.

V usage is TRBV29-1 and J usage is TRBJ1-2; D might be TRBD1 (6 bases). The CDR3 has 12 amino acids. Between the trimmed V and J ends, which lost 6 bases and 4 bases, there was a span of 12 bases. CDR1 is SQVTM, CDR2 ANQGSEA, per germline. DNA for the CDR3: TGCAGCGTGACCGGACAGCTCTATGGCTACACCTTC. Its translation is CSVTGQLYGYTF.

This clone was detected only once. The CDR3 is CASRGRGAYEQYF. The CDR3 DNA follows: TGTGCCAGCCGCGGTCGGGGGGCCTACGAGCAGTACTTC. The chain combines TRBV7-2 with TRBJ2-7, with 7 positions matching TRBD2. Germline lookup yields CDR1 SGHTA and CDR2 FQGNSA. There are 13 residues in the CDR3. V trimming: 8 bases; J trimming: 2 bases; junction bases outside the gene matches: 6.

This chain connects TRBV5-6 to TRBJ2-4; D may be TRBD2 (6 bases). The V end was cut by 2 bases, the J end by 4 bases, with 13 bases between. The CDR3 length is 15 residues. CDR1 SGHDT and CDR2 YYEEEE come from the germline V gene. The CDR3, as DNA: TGTGCCAGCAGCTTCCGCGGGGCGGGGAAAAACATTCAGTACTTC. This sequence encodes CASSFRGAGKNIQYF.

The chain is built from TRBV11-3 and TRBJ2-1, with 11 positions matching TRBD2. This CDR3 has 15 residues. In germline, CDR1 is SGHNT, CDR2 YENEEA. Trimming at V came to 1 base and at J to 9 bases, leaving 5 bases not matched to a gene. In DNA, the CDR3 is TGTGCCAGCAGCTTAGGAGTAGCGGGAGGGGGTGAGCAGTTCTTC. Translation gives CASSLGVAGGGEQFF.

The V call is TRBV19, the J call TRBJ2-1; 13 positions match TRBD2. The CDR3 covers 15 residues. Germline V CDR1 and CDR2: LNHDA, SQIVND (reference sequence). J gave up 12 bases and V 5 bases, and 10 bases lay outside the gene matches. This CDR3 is CASSLRTSGSRVQFF. CDR3 nucleotides: TGTGCCAGTAGTCTCAGGACTAGCGGGAGCCGGGTGCAGTTCTTC.